This T cell receptor beta chain was recovered during a study of cytomegalovirus exposure and HLA in healthy donors. Turning to the study itself: The 100 to 150 validation repertoires and the approximately 700 first-cohort repertoires shared a platform, a later analysis reported.

Measured with immunoSEQ multiplex PCR; TCRdb has only the in-frame clones, and not every one. This sample yields around 170,000 clones, of which 75% to 90% are seen a single time; about a sixth belongs to the top ten. Germline CDR1 is SNHLY and CDR2 is FYNNEI. The V end was cut by 6 bases, the J end by 1 base, with 17 bases between. This CDR3 is 16 amino acids long. General observations from the study: It was approximately 150 TCR beta chains that were listed as cytomegalovirus-associated. The classifier, whose performance was assessed in both the original and validation cohorts, reportedly diagnosed cytomegalovirus status with high specificity and sensitivity.

On this clone: Its target is not known.

Separation from the approximately 710-subject first cohort characterized the 120-subject validation cohort, to which the donors belonged. The chain links TRBV2 to TRBJ2-3; the D gene is possibly TRBD2 (7 bases). Sequenced sample: PBMCs. This TCR derives from a man aged 18-30 years in good health and CMV-seropositive. CDR3 residues: CASRGGGGSGTDTQYF. The DNA for the CDR3 is TGTGCCAGCAGGGGAGGGGGAGGTTCGGGCACAGATACGCAGTATTTT.